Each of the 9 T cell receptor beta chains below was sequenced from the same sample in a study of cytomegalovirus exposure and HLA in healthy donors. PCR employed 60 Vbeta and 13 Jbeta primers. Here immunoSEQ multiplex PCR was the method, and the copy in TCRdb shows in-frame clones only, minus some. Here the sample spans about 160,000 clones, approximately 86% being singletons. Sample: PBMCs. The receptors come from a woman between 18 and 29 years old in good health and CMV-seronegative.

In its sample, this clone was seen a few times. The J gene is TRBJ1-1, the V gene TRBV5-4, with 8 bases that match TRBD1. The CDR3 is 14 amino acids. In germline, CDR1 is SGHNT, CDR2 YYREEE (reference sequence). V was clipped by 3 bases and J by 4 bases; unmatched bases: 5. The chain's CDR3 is CASSSRTGPTEAFF. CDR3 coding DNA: TGTGCCAGCAGCTCTCGGACAGGGCCCACTGAAGCTTTCTTT.

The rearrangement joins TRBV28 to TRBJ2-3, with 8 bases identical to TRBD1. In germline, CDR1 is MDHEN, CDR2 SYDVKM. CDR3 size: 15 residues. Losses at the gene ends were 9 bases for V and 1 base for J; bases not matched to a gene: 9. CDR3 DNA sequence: TGTGCCAGTAAAGGACAGGGAAGGGGCACAGATACGCAGTATTTT. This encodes CASKGQGRGTDTQYF.

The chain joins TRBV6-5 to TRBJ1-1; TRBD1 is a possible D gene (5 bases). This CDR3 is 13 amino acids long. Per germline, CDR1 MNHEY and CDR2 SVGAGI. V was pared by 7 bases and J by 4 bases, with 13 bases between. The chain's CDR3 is CASNNLDTTEAFF. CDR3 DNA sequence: TGTGCCAGCAACAACCTGGACACCACTGAAGCTTTCTTT.

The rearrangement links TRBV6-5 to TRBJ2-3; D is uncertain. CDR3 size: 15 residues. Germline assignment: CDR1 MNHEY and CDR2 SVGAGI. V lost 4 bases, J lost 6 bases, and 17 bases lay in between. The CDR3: CASSSTKPPRDTQYF. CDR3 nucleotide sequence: TGTGCCAGCAGTTCTACCAAGCCTCCCCGGGATACGCAGTATTTT.

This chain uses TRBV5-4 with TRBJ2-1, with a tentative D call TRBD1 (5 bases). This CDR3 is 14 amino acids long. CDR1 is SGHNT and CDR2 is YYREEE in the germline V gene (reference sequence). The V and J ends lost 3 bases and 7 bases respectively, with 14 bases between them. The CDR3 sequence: CASSSPLGDNEQFF. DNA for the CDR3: TGTGCCAGCAGCTCCCCGTTAGGGGATAATGAGCAGTTCTTC. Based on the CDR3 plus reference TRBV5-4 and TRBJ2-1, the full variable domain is ETGVTQSPTHLIKTRGQQVTLRCSSQSGHNTVSWYQQALGQGPQFIFQYYREEENGRGNFPPRFSGLQFPNYSSELNVNALELDDSALYLCASSSPLGDNEQFFGPGTRLTVL.

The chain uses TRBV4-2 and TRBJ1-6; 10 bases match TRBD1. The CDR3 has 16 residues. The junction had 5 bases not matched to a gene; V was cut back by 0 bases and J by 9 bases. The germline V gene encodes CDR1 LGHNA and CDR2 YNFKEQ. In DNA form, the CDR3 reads TGTGCCAGCAGCCAAGATAGAGGGGACAGGGGTTCACCCCTCCACTTT. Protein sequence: CASSQDRGDRGSPLHF.

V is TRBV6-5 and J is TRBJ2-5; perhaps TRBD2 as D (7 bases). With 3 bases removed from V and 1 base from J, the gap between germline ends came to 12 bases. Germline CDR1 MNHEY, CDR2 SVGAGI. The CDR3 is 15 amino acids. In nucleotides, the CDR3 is TGTGCCAGCAGTTATAGGGCGGGGGCCCAAGAGACCCAGTACTTC. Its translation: CASSYRAGAQETQYF.

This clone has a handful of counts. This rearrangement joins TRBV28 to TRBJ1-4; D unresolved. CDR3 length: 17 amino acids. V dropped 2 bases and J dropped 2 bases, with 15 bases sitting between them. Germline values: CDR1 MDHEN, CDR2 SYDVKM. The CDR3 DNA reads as TGTGCCAGCAGTTTAGGGTGGAGGTCGGGCACTAATGAAAAACTGTTTTTT. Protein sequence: CASSLGWRSGTNEKLFF.

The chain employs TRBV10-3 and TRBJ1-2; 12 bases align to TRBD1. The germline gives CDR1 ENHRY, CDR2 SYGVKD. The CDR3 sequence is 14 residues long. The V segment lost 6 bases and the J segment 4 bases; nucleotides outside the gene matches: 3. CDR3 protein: CAIRGQGAFYGYTF. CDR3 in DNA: TGTGCCATCAGGGGACAGGGGGCGTTCTATGGCTACACCTTC.